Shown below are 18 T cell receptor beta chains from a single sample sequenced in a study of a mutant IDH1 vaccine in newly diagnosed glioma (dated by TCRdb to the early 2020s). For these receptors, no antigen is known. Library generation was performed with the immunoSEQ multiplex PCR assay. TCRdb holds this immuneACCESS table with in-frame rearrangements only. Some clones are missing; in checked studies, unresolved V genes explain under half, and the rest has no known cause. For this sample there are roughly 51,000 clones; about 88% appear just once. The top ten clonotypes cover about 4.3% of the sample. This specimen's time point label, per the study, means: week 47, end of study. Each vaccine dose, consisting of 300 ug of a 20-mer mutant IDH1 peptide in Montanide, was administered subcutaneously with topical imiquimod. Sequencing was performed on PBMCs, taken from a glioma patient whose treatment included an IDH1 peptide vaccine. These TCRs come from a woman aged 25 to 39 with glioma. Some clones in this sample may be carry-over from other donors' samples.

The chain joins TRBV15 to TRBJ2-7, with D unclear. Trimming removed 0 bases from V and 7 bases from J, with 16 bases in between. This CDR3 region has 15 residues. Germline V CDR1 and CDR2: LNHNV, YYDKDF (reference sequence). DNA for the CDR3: TGTGCCACCAGCAGAGATGGTATCCTAGAAGGTGAGCAGTACTTC. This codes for CATSRDGILEGEQYF.

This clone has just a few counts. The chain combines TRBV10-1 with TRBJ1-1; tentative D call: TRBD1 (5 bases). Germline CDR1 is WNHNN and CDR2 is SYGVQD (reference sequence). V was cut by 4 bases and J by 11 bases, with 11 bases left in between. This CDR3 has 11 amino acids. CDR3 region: CASSGDAGAFF. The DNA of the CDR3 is TGCGCCAGCAGTGGGGACGCCGGGGCTTTCTTT.

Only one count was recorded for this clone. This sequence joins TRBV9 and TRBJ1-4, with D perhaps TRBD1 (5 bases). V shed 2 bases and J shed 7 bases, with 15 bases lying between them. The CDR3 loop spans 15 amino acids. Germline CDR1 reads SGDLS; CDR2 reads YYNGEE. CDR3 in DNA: TGTGCCAGCAGCGTGATGCCCGGGAGGGGTGAAAAACTGTTTTTT. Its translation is CASSVMPGRGEKLFF.

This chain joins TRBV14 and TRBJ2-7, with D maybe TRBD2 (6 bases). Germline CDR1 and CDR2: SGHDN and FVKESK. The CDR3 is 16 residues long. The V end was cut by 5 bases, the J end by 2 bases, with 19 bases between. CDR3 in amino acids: CASSTDTGEVPYEQYF. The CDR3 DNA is TGTGCCAGCAGCACCGACACGGGAGAAGTCCCCTACGAGCAGTACTTC.

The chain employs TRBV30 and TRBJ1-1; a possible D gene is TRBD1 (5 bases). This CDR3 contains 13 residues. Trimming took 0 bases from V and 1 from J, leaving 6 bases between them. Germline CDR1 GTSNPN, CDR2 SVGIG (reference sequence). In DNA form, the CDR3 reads TGTGCCTGGAGTGTGAGGGGGAACACTGAAGCTTTCTTT. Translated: CAWSVRGNTEAFF.

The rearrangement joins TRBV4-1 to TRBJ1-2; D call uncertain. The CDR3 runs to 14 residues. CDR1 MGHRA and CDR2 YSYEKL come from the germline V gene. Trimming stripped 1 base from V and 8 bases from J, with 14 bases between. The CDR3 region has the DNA TGCGCCAGCAGCCAAGCCGGGCCCTCGGAGGGCTACACCTTC. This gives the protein CASSQAGPSEGYTF.

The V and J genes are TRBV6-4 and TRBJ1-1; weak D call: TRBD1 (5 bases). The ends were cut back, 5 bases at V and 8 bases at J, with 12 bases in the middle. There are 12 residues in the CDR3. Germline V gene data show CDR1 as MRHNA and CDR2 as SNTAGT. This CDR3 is CASSTLGGEAFF. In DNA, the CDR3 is TGTGCCAGCAGTACCTTGGGGGGAGAAGCTTTCTTT.

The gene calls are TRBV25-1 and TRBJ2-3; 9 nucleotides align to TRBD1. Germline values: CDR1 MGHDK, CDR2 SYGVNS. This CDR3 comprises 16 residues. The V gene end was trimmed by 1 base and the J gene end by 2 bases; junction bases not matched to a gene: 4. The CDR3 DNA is TGTGCCAGCAGTGAATCGGACAGGGGTGACACAGATACGCAGTATTTT. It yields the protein CASSESDRGDTDTQYF.

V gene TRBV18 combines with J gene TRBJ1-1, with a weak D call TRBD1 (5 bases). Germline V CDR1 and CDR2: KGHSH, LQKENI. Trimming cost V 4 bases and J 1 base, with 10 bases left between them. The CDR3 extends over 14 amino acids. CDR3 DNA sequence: TGTGCCAGCTCACTCCAGACAGAGAACACTGAAGCTTTCTTT. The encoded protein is CASSLQTENTEAFF.

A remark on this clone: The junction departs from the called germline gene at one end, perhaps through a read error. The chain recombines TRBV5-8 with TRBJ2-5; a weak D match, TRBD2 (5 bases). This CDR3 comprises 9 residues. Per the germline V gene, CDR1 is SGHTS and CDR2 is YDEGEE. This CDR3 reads CASSLARDF. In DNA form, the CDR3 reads TGTGCCAGCAGCTTGGCGCGGGACTTC.

Written as DNA, the CDR3 is TGTGCCAGCAGTTACCTGGGAAGAGATACGCAGTATTTT. The encoded protein is CASSYLGRDTQYF. The V and J genes are TRBV6-5 and TRBJ2-3; unclear D gene. CDR1 and CDR2 (germline): MNHEY, SVGAGI. With 2 bases removed from V and 5 bases from J, the gap between germline ends came to 8 bases. The CDR3 has 13 residues.

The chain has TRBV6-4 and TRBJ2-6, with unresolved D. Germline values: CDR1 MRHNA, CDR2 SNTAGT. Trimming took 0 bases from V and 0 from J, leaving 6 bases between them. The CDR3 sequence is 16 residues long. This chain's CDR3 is CASSDSGSSGANVLTF. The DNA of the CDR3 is TGTGCCAGCAGTGACTCGGGCAGCTCTGGGGCCAACGTCCTGACTTTC.

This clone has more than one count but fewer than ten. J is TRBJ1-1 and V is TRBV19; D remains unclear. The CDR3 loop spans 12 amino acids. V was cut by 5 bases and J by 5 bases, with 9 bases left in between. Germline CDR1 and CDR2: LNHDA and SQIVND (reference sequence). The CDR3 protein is CASSAPGTEAFF. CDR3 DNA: TGTGCCAGTAGTGCCCCGGGGACTGAAGCTTTCTTT. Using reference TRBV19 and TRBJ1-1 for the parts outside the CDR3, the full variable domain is DGGITQSPKYLFRKEGQNVTLSCEQNLNHDAMYWYRQDPGQGLRLIYYSQIVNDFQKGDIAEGYSVSREKKESFPLTVTSAQKNPTAFYLCASSAPGTEAFFGQGTRLTVV.

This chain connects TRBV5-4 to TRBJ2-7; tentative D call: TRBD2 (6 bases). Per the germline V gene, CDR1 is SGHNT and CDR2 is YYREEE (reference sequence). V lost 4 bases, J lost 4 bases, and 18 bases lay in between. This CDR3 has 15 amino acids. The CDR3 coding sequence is TGTGCCAGCAGCCCAGGGATACCTAGCGCATACGAGCAGTACTTC. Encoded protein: CASSPGIPSAYEQYF.

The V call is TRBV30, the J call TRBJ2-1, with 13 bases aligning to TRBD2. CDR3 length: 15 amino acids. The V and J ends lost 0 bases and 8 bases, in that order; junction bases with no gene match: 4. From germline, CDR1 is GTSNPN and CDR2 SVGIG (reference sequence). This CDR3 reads CAWSVGTSGMDEQFF. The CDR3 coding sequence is TGTGCCTGGAGTGTCGGGACTAGCGGGATGGATGAGCAGTTCTTC.

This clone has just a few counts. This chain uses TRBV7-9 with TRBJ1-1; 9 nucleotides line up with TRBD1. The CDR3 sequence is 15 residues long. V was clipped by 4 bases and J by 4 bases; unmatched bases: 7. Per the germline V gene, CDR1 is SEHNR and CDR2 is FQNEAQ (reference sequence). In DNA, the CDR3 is TGTGCCAGCAGCTCCACGGACAGGGGAGGCACTGAAGCTTTCTTT. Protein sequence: CASSSTDRGGTEAFF.

CDR3 residues: CAWTPTGTGTGYTF. DNA for the CDR3: TGTGCCTGGACCCCCACCGGGACAGGGACCGGCTACACCTTC. The genes are TRBV30 and TRBJ1-2; 9 positions agree with TRBD1. Losses at the gene ends were 4 bases for V and 8 bases for J; bases not matched to a gene: 11. Germline-derived CDR1 and CDR2 are GTSNPN and SVGIG (reference sequence). CDR3 size: 14 residues.

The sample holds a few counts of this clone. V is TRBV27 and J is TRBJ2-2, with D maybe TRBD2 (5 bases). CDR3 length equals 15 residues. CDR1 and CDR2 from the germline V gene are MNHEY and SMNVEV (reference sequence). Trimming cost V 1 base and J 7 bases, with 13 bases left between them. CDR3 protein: CASSLLTPRGGELFF. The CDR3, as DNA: TGTGCCAGCAGTTTATTGACCCCCCGGGGCGGGGAGCTGTTTTTT.